This TCR beta chain was sequenced for a study of PD-L1 blockade in urothelial cancer. Study-level background: Atezolizumab (1,200 mg intravenously every 3 weeks) began at some point between 2014 and 2016 for patients. About 90% of the roughly 30 patients were men whose urothelial cancer was bladder-origin.

Regarding the study as a whole: When measured at 3 weeks, tumor-associated blood clones expanded more in durable-benefit patients.

Germline-derived CDR1 and CDR2 are MNHEY and SMNVEV (reference sequence). The CDR3 consists of 12 residues. The V end was cut by 8 bases, the J end by 5 bases, with 12 bases between. The table came from immunoSEQ multiplex PCR; TCRdb's copy has only in-frame clones and leaves some out. The sample has fewer than 50,000 clones, approximately 86% seen once. As regards this clone: No antigen is known for it.

Sample time point: peripheral blood 6 weeks after treatment start. The patients' disease, urothelial carcinoma, was locally advanced or metastatic. This sample comprised PBMCs, obtained around atezolizumab (anti-PD-L1) treatment. The genes are TRBV27 and TRBJ1-1; D perhaps matches TRBD1 (6 bases). This sequence was found in a man aged 60 to 69 with urothelial cancer. CDR3 residues: CASWTVGTEAFF. CDR3 DNA: TGTGCCAGCTGGACAGTGGGGACTGAAGCTTTCTTT.